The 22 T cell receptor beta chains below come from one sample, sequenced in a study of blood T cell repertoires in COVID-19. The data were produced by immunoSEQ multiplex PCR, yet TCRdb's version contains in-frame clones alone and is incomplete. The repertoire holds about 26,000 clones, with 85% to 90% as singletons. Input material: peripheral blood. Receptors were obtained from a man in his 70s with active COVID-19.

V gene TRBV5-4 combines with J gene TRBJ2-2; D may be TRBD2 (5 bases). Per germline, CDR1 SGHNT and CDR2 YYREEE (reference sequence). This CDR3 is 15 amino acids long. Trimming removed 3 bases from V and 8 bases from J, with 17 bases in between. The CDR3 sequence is CASSSAGLSGGELFF. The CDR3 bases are TGTGCCAGCAGCTCTGCCGGACTTTCTGGGGGGGAGCTGTTTTTT.

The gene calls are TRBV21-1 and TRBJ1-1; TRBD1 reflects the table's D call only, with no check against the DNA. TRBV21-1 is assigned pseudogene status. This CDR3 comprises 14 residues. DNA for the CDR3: TGTGCCAGCAGCTCCCCCCCATTGAACACTGAAGCTTTCTTT. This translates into CASSSPPLNTEAFF.

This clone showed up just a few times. The chain's CDR3 is CASSDRDNSPLHF. The CDR3, as DNA: TGTGCCAGCAGTGACAGGGATAATTCACCCCTCCACTTT. The rearrangement links TRBV6-1 to TRBJ1-6, with D possibly being TRBD1 (5 bases). The V and J ends lost 3 bases and 5 bases respectively, with 5 bases between them. The CDR3 totals 13 residues. Germline V gene data show CDR1 as MNHNS and CDR2 as SASEGT.

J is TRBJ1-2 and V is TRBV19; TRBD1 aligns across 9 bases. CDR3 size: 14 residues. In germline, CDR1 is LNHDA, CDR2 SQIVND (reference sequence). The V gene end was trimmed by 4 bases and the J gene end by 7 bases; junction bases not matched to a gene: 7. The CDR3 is CASSTGTGFSGYTF. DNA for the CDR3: TGTGCCAGTAGTACCGGGACAGGGTTCTCTGGCTACACCTTC. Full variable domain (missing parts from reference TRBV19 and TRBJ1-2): DGGITQSPKYLFRKEGQNVTLSCEQNLNHDAMYWYRQDPGQGLRLIYYSQIVNDFQKGDIAEGYSVSREKKESFPLTVTSAQKNPTAFYLCASSTGTGFSGYTFGSGTRLTVV.

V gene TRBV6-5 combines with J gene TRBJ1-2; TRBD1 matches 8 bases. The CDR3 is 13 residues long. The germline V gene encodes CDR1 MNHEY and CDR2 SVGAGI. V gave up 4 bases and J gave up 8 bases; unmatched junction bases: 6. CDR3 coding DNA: TGTGCCAGCAGTTCCCGGACAGGGACAGGCTACACCTTC. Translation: CASSSRTGTGYTF.

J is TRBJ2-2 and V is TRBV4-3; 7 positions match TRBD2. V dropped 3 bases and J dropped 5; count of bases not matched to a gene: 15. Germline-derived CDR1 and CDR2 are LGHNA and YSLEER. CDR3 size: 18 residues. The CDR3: CASSQTLATTSETGELFF. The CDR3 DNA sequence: TGCGCCAGCAGCCAGACACTAGCGACTACGTCGGAAACCGGGGAGCTGTTTTTT.

The CDR3 region is CASSLRQGIYTEAFF. CDR3 nucleotides: TGTGCCAGCAGCTTACGTCAGGGGATCTACACTGAAGCTTTCTTT. This chain joins TRBV5-8 and TRBJ1-1, with D perhaps matching TRBD1 (6 bases). V lost 2 bases, J lost 3 bases, and 14 bases lay in between. This CDR3 contains 15 residues. Germline V CDR1 and CDR2: SGHTS, YDEGEE.

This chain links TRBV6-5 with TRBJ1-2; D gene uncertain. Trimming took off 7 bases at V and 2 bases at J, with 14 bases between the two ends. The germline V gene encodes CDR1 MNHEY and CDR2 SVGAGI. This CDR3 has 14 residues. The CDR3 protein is CASTTGALNYGYTF. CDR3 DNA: TGTGCCAGCACAACCGGAGCCCTGAACTATGGCTACACCTTC.

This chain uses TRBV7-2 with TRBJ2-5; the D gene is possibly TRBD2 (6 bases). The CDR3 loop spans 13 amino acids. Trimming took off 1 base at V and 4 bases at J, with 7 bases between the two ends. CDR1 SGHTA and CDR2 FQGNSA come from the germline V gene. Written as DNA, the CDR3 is TGTGCCAGCAGCTTAGGGGACTTAGAGACCCAGTACTTC. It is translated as CASSLGDLETQYF.

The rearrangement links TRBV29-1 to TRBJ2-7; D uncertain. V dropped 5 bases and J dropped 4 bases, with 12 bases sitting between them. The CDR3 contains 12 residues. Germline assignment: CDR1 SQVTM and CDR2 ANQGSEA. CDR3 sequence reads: CSVTRGQYEQYF. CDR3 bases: TGCAGCGTTACGAGAGGCCAATACGAGCAGTACTTC.

The CDR3 reads CASSLAAPISTDSNQPQHF. The CDR3, as DNA: TGTGCCAGCAGTTTAGCAGCCCCAATCTCGACAGATAGCAATCAGCCCCAGCATTTT. The V and J genes are TRBV27 and TRBJ1-5; maybe TRBD1 (5 bases). CDR3 length equals 19 residues. Looked up from germline, CDR1 is MNHEY and CDR2 is SMNVEV (reference sequence). The V end was cut by 2 bases, the J end by 0 bases, with 20 bases between.

The CDR3 region is CASSVSGGGYEQYF. As DNA, the CDR3 is TGTGCCAGCAGCGTTAGCGGGGGGGGGTACGAGCAGTACTTC. V and J are TRBV5-4 and TRBJ2-7, with 11 positions matching TRBD2. The ends lost 4 bases at V and 4 bases at J; junction bases unmatched: 4. CDR3 size: 14 residues. CDR1 and CDR2 from the germline V gene are SGHNT and YYREEE (reference sequence).

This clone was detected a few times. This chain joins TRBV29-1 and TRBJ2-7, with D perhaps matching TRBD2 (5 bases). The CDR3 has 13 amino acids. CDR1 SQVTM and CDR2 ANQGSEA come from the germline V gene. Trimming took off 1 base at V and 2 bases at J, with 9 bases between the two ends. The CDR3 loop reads CSVEGGETYEQYF. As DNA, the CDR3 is TGCAGCGTTGAAGGGGGAGAAACCTACGAGCAGTACTTC.

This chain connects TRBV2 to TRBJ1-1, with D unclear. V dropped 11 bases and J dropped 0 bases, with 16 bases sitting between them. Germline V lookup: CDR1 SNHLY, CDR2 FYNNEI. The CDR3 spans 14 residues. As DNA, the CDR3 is TGTGCCTGCAAGAGGATGGAAATGAACACTGAAGCTTTCTTT. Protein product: CACKRMEMNTEAFF.

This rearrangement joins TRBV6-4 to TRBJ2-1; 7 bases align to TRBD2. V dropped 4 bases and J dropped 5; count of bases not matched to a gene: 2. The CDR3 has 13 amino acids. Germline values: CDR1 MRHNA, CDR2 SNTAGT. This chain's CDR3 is CASSGLADNEQFF. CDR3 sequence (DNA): TGTGCCAGCAGTGGCCTAGCGGACAATGAGCAGTTCTTC.

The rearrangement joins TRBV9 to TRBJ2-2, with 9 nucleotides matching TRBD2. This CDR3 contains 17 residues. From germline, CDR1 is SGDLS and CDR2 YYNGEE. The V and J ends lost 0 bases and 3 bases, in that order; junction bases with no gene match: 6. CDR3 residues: CASSVEAGGPYTGELFF. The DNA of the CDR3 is TGTGCCAGCAGCGTAGAGGCGGGGGGGCCTTACACCGGGGAGCTGTTTTTT.

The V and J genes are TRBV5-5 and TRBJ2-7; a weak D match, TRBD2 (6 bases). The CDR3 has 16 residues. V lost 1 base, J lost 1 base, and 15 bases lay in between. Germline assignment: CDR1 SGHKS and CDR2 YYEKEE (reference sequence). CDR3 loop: CASSLIGAGTSYEQYF. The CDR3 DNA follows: TGTGCCAGCAGCTTGATAGGAGCGGGTACGTCCTACGAGCAGTACTTC.

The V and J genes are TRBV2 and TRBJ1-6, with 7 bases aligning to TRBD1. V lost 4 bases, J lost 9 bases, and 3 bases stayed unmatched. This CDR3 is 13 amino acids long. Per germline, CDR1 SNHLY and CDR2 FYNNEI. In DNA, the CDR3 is TGTGCCAGCAGTGGGCAGGGGGGTTCACCCCTCCACTTT. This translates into CASSGQGGSPLHF.

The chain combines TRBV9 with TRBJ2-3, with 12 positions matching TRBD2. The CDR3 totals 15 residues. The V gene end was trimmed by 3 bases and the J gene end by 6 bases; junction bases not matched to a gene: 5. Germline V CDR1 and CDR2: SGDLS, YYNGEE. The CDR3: CASSGGLAGGDTQYF. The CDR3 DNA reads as TGTGCCAGCAGCGGGGGGCTAGCGGGGGGGGATACGCAGTATTTT.

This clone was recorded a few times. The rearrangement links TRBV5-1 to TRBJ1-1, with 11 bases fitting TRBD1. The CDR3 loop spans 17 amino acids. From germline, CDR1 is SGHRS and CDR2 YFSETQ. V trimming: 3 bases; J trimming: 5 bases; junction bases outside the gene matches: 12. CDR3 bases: TGCGCCAGCAGCTCGAACCGGGACAGGGGGAGAAGGACTGAAGCTTTCTTT. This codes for CASSSNRDRGRRTEAFF.

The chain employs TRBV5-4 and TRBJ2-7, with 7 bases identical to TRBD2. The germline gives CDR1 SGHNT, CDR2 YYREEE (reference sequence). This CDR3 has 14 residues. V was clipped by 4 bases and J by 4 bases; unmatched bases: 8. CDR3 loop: CASSGDYARYEQYF. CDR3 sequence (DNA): TGTGCCAGCAGCGGGGACTATGCCAGGTACGAGCAGTACTTC. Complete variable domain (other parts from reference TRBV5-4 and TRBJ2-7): ETGVTQSPTHLIKTRGQQVTLRCSSQSGHNTVSWYQQALGQGPQFIFQYYREEENGRGNFPPRFSGLQFPNYSSELNVNALELDDSALYLCASSGDYARYEQYFGPGTRLTVT.

The CDR3 bases are TGTGCCAGCAAGTCGGCAGGAGGCTCCTACAATGAGCAGTTCTTC. Protein product: CASKSAGGSYNEQFF. The chain employs TRBV2 and TRBJ2-1; TRBD2 is a possible D gene (5 bases). The CDR3 has 15 amino acids. V dropped 7 bases and J dropped 0 bases, with 13 bases sitting between them. In germline, CDR1 is SNHLY, CDR2 FYNNEI.